This T cell receptor (beta chain) appears in the sequencing data of a study of radiotherapy plus CTLA-4 blockade in lung cancer. Study at large: Of the patients, 15% to 20% showed objective responses and around 32% attained disease control.

Measured with immunoSEQ multiplex PCR; TCRdb has only the in-frame clones, and not every one. Altogether 50,000 to 75,000 clones are present, approximately 77% being singletons, with the ten largest covering approximately 4.5%. The V gene's germline CDR1 is WSHSY and CDR2 SAAADI. This CDR3 has 14 residues. The ends were cut back, 4 bases at V and 9 bases at J, with 16 bases in the middle. This clone has a handful of counts. Its cognate antigen is unknown. Points from the study as a whole: After treatment with radiotherapy plus ipilimumab, TCR clones that came from the tumor expanded in blood. Alongside interferon-beta, early blood T cell clone dynamics were reportedly the best predictor of response.

In chemo-refractory metastatic non-small-cell lung cancer, patients got ipilimumab CTLA-4 blockade together with focal radiation. This receptor was taken from a human donor with non-small cell lung cancer who had a complete response to radiotherapy plus ipilimumab. The chain couples TRBV10-2 to TRBJ1-5; D may be TRBD1 (6 bases). The input for sequencing was peripheral blood, taken from a patient treated with radiotherapy plus ipilimumab. This chain's CDR3 is CASSGGRGNGPQHF. The CDR3 bases are TGCGCCAGCAGTGGGGGGCGGGGGAACGGGCCCCAGCATTTT.